This T cell receptor beta chain was recorded in a study of Ad26.COV2.S vaccination and SARS-CoV-2 variants. Notes on the study in general: The analyses of TCR breadth and depth may have understated the size of total T cell responses.

Comment on this clone: No antigen is known for it.

With 6 bases removed from V and 10 bases from J, the gap between germline ends came to 15 bases. The germline CDR1 and CDR2 sequences are SNHLY and FYNNEI. CDR3 length: 13 residues. Treatment given: 19 received Ad26.COV2.S at low or high dose, single or two shots; roughly five received placebo; per-sample allocation not given. The study sampled participants on day 63 after the first vaccine or placebo injection. Data came from immunoSEQ multiplex PCR; TCRdb stores just in-frame clones and leaves some out. The sample holds fewer than 400,000 clones; roughly nine tenths are singletons and the top ten take 3% to 4.5%.

The sample in question was peripheral blood, obtained in a trial of Ad26.COV2.S vaccine versus placebo. This rearrangement joins TRBV2 to TRBJ1-4; possible D gene TRBD1, 5 bases. This sequence was found in a person aged 18-65 years who received the Ad26.COV2.S COVID-19 vaccine or a placebo. CDR3 amino acids: CASRGGGGGKLFF. The DNA for the CDR3 is TGTGCCAGCAGAGGCGGCGGGGGTGGAAAACTGTTTTTT.